What follows is one T cell receptor beta chain and its context. What it binds is unknown. The data originate from a study of vaccination effects on CD4 cells after COVID-19. The ViraFEST assay expanded antigen-specific CD4+ T cells with viral peptide pools before sequencing. CD4+ T cell isolation took place after approximately ten days of culture. Vaccinees lacked prior SARS-CoV-2 infection and tested negative for nucleocapsid antibodies. This CDR3 has 16 amino acids. J was trimmed by 0 bases and V by 4 bases; bases with no gene match: 5. The germline CDR1 and CDR2 sequences are GTSNPN and SVGIG (reference sequence). Points from the study as a whole: Early post-infection timepoints were absent, and convalescent patients were few.

Only in-frame clones appear in the TCRdb table, and some are missing; sequencing was by immunoSEQ multiplex PCR. The top ten hold approximately 20% of the sample, which has about 20,000 clones, approximately 72% seen once. The sequencing here drew on CD4+ T cells from PBMCs cultured with HCoV-NL63 spike peptides, taken before COVID-19 vaccination. The source of this sequence is a human donor who received a COVID-19 vaccine. J is TRBJ1-3 and V is TRBV30; 11 nucleotides agree with TRBD1. This chain's CDR3 is CAWMRTGGFSGNTIYF. For the CDR3, the DNA is TGTGCCTGGATGCGGACAGGGGGCTTCTCTGGAAACACCATATATTTT.